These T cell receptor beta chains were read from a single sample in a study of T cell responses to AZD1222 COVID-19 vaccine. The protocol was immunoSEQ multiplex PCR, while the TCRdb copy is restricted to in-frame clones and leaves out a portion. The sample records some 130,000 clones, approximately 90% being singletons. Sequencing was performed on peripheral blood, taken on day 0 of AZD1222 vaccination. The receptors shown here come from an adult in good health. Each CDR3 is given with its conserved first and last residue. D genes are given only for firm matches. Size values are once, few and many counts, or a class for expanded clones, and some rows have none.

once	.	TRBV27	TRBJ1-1	TGTGCCAGCAGTTTAGGGCCCCCTAGGTGGCCTGAAGCTTTCTTT	CASSLGPPRWPEAFF
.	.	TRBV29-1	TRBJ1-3	TGCAGCGTTGTCCCCTCTGGAAACACCATATATTTT	CSVVPSGNTIYF
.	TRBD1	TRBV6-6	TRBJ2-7	TGTGCCAGCAGTTCCGGGACAGGGGGATCCGACTACGAGCAGTACTTC	CASSSGTGGSDYEQYF
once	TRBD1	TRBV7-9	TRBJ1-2	TGTGCCAGCAGCTTAGCCACCGTCGGGACAGGGGGAAGTCATGGCTACACCTTC	CASSLATVGTGGSHGYTF
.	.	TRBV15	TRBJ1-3	TGTGCCACCAGCAGACCCTCGATCGGGGGGGACACCATATATTTT	CATSRPSIGGDTIYF
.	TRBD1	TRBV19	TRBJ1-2	TGTGCCAGTAGTATTCGACAGGGAGTAGGCTACACCTTC	CASSIRQGVGYTF
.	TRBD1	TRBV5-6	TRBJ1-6	TGTGCCAGCAGCCCGGATAAAGGGGACAGTCATTCACCCCTCCACTTT	CASSPDKGDSHSPLHF
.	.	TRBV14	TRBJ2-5	TGTGCCAGCAGCCAAGGTGATCCGGGGGAGACCCAGTACTTC	CASSQGDPGETQYF
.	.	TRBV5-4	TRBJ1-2	TGTGCCAGCAGCGTTGGTCGTGAAGGGGGCTATGGCTACACCTTC	CASSVGREGGYGYTF
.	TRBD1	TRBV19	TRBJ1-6	TGTGCCAGTAGCGCGACGGGACAGGGTTCTTCACCCCTCCACTTT	CASSATGQGSSPLHF
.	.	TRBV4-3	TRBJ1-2	TGCGCCAGCAGCCCAGCGGGCTCCCTCGGGTATGGCTACACCTTC	CASSPAGSLGYGYTF
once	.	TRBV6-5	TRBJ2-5	TGTGCCAGCAGTTACTCCCAGGGAGAGACCCAGTACTTC	CASSYSQGETQYF
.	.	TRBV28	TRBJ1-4	TGTGCCAGCAGTTTATTTACAGGTCCAACTAATGAAAAACTGTTTTTT	CASSLFTGPTNEKLFF
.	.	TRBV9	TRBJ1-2	TGTGCCAGCAGCGTGTCGCCGTATGGCTACACCTTC	CASSVSPYGYTF
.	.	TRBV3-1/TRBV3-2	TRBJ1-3	TGTGCCAGCAGCCAAGGCATCACCTCCTCTGGAAACACCATATATTTT	CASSQGITSSGNTIYF
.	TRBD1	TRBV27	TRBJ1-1	TGTGCCACTGCGGACAGGGCTAACACTGAAGCTTTCTTT	CATADRANTEAFF
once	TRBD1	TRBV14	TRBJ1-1	TGTGCCAGCAGCCCCCGACAGGGGGCTGGGAGCACTGAAGCTTTCTTT	CASSPRQGAGSTEAFF
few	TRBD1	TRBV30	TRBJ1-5	TGTGCCTGGAGTCCCGGACGGGACAGGGTTGGTGGGAATCAGCCCCAGCATTTT	CAWSPGRDRVGGNQPQHF
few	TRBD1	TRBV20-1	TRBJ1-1	TGCAGTGCTAGTGGGGGACAGTGGGGCTTTGGGACTGAAGCTTTCTTT	CSASGGQWGFGTEAFF
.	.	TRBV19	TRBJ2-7	TGTGCCAGTAGTTACGACCTCTGGTACGAGCAGTACTTC	CASSYDLWYEQYF
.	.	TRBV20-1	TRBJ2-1	TGCAGTGCTAGTTTTAGGCGGAATGAGCAGTTCTTC	CSASFRRNEQFF
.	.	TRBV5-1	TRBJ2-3	TGCGCCAGCAGCTTGGGGGGCACAGATACGCAGTATTTT	CASSLGGTDTQYF
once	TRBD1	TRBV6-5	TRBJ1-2	TGTGCCAGCAGTTACTTTCCGGGACAGGGCCATGGCTACACCTTC	CASSYFPGQGHGYTF
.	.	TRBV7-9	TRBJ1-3	TGTGCCAGCAGCTTGGCAGGAAACTCTGGAAACACCATATATTTT	CASSLAGNSGNTIYF
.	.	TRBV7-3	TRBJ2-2	TGTGCCAGCAGCTTATCGGGGCCGAACACCGGGGAGCTGTTTTTT	CASSLSGPNTGELFF
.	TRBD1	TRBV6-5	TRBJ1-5	TGTGCCAGCAGTATGTTCAGGGGGCAGCCCCAGCATTTT	CASSMFRGQPQHF
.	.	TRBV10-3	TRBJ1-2	TGTGCCATCAGTTCCGGGACACTCTATGGCTACACCTTC	CAISSGTLYGYTF
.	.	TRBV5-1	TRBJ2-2	TGCGCCAGCAGCTGGTTAGGGGACACCGGGGAGCTGTTTTTT	CASSWLGDTGELFF
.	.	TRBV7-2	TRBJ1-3	TGTGCCAGCAGCAACAGGGAGATCTCTGGAAACACCATATATTTT	CASSNREISGNTIYF
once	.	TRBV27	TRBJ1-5	TGTGCCAGCAGCTGGCTTCCGGGCCCCGGCAATCAGCCCCAGCATTTT	CASSWLPGPGNQPQHF
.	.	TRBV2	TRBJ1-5	TGTGCCAGCACCCCTGACGGGCAGGATCAGCCCCAGCATTTT	CASTPDGQDQPQHF
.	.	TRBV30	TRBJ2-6	TGTGCCTGGAGTGAGGGCTCTGGGGCCAACGTCCTGACTTTC	CAWSEGSGANVLTF
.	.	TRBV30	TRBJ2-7	TGTGCCTGGGGCCTTGCAGCCGAGCAGTACTTC	CAWGLAAEQYF
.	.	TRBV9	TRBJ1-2	TGTGCCAGCAGCGTAGATCCCCAGATTAATGGCTACACCTTC	CASSVDPQINGYTF
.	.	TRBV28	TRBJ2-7	TGTGCCAGCAAGGGGATATGGAATTTAAGGAAAGAAAAAGGGATTTACTACGAGCAGTACTTC	CASKGIWNLRKEKGIYYEQYF
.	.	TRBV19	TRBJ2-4	TGTGCCAGTAGTATTCGTCACCTAGGGGACATTCAGTACTTC	CASSIRHLGDIQYF
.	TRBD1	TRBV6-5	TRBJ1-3	TGTGCCAGCAGTTACTCCAGGGGGCTAAGGGGAAACACCATATATTTT	CASSYSRGLRGNTIYF
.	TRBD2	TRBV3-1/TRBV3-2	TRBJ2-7	TGTGCCAGCACCCGGGAGGGCGAGCAGTACTTC	CASTREGEQYF
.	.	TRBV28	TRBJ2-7	TGTGCCAGCAGTTCAACGGCCTATGGCGAGCAGTACTTC	CASSSTAYGEQYF
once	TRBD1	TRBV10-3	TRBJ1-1	TGTGCCATCAGTGGGGGACAGGGAGGAGTGGTCACTGAAGCTTTCTTT	CAISGGQGGVVTEAFF
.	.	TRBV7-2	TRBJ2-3	TGTGCCAGCAGCTTAGTGGTAAGAGATACGCAGTATTTT	CASSLVVRDTQYF
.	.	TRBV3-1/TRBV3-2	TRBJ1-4	TGTGCCAGCAGCCAAAGGGGGGCCGAAAAACTGTTTTTT	CASSQRGAEKLFF
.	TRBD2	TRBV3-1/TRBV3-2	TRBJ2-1	TGTGCCAGCAGCCCTGAAGGGACGGGGGGACCCGGGAGGAACAATGAGCAGTTCTTC	CASSPEGTGGPGRNNEQFF
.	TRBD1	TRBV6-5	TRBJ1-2	TGTGCCAGCAGACATGGACAGGGGAGTTTTGGCTACACCTTC	CASRHGQGSFGYTF
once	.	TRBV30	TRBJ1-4	TGTGCCTGGAGTGGGTCGGGACTGCGGCTGTTTTTT	CAWSGSGLRLFF
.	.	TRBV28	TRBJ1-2	TGTGCCAGCAGTTTATACGCAGGGGCGGGCTACACCTTC	CASSLYAGAGYTF
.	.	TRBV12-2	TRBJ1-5	TGTGCAAGTCGCTTTCTCGGGAACCGACAGCCCCAGCATTTT	CASRFLGNRQPQHF
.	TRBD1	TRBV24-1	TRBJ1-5	TGTGCCACCAGTGATACCAGGACAGGGAAGAGTCAGCCCCAGCATTTT	CATSDTRTGKSQPQHF